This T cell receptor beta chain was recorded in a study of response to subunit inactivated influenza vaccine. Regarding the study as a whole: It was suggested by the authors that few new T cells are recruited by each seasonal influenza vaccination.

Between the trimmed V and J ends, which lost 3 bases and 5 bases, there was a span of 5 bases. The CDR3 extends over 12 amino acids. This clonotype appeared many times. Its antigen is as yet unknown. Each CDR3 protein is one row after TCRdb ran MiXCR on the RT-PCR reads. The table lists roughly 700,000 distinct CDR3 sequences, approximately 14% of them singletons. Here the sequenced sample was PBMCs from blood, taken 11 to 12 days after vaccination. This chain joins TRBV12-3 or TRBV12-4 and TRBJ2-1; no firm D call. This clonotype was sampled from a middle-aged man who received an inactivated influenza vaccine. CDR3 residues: CASSFLDNEQFF. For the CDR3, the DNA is TGTGCCAGCAGTTTTCTGGACAATGAGCAGTTCTTC.